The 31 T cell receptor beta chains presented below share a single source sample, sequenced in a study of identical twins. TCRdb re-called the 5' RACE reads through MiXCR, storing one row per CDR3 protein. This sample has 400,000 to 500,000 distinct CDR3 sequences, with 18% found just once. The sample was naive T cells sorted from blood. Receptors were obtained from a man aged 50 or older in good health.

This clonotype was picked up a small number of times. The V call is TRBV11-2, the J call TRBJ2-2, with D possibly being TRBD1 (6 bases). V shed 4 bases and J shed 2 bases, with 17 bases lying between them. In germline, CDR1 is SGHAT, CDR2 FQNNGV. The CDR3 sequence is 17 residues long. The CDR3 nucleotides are TGTGCCAGCAGCTCAGAACAGGGATTCCCAAACACCGGGGAGCTGTTTTTT. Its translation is CASSSEQGFPNTGELFF.

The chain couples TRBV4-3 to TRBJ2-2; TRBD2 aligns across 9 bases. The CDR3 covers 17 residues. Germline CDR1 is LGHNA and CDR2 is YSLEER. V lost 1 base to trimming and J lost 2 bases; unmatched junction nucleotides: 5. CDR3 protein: CASSQGGTSRNTGELFF. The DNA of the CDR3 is TGCGCCAGCAGCCAAGGAGGGACTAGCAGAAACACCGGGGAGCTGTTTTTT.

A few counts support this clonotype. CDR3 residues: CATRRPGAGETQYF. In DNA, the CDR3 is TGTGCTACCCGACGCCCGGGGGCGGGAGAGACCCAGTACTTC. V and J are TRBV19 and TRBJ2-5, with D perhaps matching TRBD1 or TRBD2 (6 bases each). CDR3 length: 14 amino acids. Germline loops: CDR1 LNHDA, CDR2 SQIVND (reference sequence).

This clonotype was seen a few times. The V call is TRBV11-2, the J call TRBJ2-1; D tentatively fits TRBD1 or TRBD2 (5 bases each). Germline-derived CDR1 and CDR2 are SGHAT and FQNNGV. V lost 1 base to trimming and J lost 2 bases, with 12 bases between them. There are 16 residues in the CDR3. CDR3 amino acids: CASSLGWGSPYNEQFF. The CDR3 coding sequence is TGTGCCAGCAGCTTAGGGTGGGGGAGTCCCTACAATGAGCAGTTCTTC.

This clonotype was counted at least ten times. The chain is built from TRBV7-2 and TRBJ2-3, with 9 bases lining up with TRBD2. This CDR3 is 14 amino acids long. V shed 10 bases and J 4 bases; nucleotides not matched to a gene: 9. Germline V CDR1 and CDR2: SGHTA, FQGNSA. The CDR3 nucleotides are TGTGCCATCCTACAGCGGGGGGTGCCAGATACGCAGTATTTT. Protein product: CAILQRGVPDTQYF.

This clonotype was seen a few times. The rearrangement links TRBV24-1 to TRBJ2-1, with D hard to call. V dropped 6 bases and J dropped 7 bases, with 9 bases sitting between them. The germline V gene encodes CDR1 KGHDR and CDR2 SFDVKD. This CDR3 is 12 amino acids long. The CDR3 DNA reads TGTGCCACCAGTCTGTACTCGAATGAGCAGTTCTTC. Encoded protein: CATSLYSNEQFF.

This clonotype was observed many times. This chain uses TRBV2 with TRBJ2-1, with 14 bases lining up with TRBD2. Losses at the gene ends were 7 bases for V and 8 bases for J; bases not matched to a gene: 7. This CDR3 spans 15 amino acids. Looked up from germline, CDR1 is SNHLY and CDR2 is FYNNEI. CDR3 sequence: CASTGLAGGGDEQFF. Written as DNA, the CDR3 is TGTGCCAGCACCGGACTAGCGGGGGGAGGCGATGAGCAGTTCTTC. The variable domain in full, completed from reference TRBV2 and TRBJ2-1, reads EPEVTQTPSHQVTQMGQEVILRCVPISNHLYFYWYRQILGQKVEFLVSFYNNEISEKSEIFDDQFSVERPDGSNFTLKIRSTKLEDSAMYFCASTGLAGGGDEQFFGPGTRLTVL.

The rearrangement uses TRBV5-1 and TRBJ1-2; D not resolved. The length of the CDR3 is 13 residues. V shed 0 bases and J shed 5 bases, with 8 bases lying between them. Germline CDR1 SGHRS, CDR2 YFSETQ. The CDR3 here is CASSLERAYGYTF. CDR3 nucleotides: TGCGCCAGCAGCTTGGAAAGGGCATATGGCTACACCTTC.

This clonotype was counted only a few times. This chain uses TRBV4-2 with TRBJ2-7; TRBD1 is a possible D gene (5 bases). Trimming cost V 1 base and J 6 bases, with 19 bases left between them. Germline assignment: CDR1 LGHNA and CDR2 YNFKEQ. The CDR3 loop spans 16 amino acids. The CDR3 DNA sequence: TGTGCCAGCAGCCAAGTTCCAGCAGGGCCCCTGAGCGAGCAGTACTTC. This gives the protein CASSQVPAGPLSEQYF.

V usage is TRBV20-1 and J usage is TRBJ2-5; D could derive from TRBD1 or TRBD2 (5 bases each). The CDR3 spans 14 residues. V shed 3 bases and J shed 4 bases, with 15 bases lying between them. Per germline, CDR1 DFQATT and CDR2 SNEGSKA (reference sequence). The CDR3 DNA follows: TGCAGTGCTAGCCGTGGGGGTCTCGGAGAGACCCAGTACTTC. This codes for CSASRGGLGETQYF.

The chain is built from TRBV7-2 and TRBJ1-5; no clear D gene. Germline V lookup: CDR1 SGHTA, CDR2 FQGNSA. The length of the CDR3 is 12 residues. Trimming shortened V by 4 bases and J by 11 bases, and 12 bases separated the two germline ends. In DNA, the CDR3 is TGTGCCAGCAGCTCTAATTTGTGTGCCCAGCATTTT. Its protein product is CASSSNLCAQHF.

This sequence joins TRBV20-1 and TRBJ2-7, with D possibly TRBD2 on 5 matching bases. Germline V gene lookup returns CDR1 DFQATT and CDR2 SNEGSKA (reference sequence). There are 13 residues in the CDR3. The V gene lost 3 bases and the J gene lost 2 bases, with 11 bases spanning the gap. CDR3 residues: CSARGGLPYEQYF. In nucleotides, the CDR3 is TGCAGTGCTAGGGGCGGGCTCCCCTACGAGCAGTACTTC.

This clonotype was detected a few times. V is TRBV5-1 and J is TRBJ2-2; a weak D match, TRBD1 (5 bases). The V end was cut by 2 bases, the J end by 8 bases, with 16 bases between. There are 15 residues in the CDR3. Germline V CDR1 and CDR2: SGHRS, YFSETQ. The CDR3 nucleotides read TGCGCCAGCAGCTTAATGGACACTCTCTTGGGGGAGCTGTTTTTT. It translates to CASSLMDTLLGELFF.

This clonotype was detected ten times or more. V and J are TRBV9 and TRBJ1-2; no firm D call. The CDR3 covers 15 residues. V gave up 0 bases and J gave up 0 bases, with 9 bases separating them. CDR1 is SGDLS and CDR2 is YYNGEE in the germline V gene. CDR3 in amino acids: CASSVGGAANYGYTF. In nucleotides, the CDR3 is TGTGCCAGCAGCGTAGGGGGTGCAGCTAACTATGGCTACACCTTC.

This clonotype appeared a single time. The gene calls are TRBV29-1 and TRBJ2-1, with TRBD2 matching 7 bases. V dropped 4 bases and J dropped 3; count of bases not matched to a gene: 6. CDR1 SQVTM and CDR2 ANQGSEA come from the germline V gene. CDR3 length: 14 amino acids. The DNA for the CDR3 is TGCAGCGTTGGGGTGGGGGGGGACTACAATGAGCAGTTCTTC. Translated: CSVGVGGDYNEQFF.

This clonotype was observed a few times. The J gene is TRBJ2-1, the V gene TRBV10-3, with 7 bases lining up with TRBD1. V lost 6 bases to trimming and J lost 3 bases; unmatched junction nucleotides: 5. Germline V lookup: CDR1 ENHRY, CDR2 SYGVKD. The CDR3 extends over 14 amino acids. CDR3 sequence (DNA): TGTGCCATCAGCCCGGGACAGCACTACAATGAGCAGTTCTTC. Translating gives CAISPGQHYNEQFF.

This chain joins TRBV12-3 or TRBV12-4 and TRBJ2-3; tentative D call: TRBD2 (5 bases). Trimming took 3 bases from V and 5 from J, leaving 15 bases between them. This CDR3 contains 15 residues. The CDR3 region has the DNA TGTGCCAGCAGTTTCGAGGGAGTCGTTGGAGATACGCAGTATTTT. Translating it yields CASSFEGVVGDTQYF.

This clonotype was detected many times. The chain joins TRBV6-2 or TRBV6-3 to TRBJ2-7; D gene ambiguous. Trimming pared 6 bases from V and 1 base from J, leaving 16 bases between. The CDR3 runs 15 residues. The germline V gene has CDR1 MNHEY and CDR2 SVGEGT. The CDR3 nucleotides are TGTGCCAGCAGCCACCAGGCTTTACATTCCTACGAGCAGTACTTC. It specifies CASSHQALHSYEQYF.

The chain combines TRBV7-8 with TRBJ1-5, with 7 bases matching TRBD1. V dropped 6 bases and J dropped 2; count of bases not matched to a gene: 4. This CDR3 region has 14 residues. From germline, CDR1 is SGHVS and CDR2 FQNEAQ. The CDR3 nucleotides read TGTGCCAGCAGTCCGACAGGGCGCAATCAGCCCCAGCATTTT. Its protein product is CASSPTGRNQPQHF.

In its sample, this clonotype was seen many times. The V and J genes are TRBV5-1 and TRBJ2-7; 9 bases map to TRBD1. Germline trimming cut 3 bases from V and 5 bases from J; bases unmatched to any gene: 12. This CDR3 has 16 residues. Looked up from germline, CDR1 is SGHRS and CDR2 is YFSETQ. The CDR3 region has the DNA TGCGCCAGCAGCTCCTCAATCAGGACAGGGGACAACGAGCAGTACTTC. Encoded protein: CASSSSIRTGDNEQYF.

The CDR3 protein is CASSPLASQETQYF. The CDR3 DNA reads TGCGCCAGCAGCCCCCTGGCGAGCCAAGAGACCCAGTACTTC. This chain links TRBV5-1 with TRBJ2-5; D is undetermined. The CDR3 loop spans 14 amino acids. The germline V gene encodes CDR1 SGHRS and CDR2 YFSETQ. The V gene lost 4 bases and the J gene lost 1 base, with 11 bases spanning the gap. Full variable domain (remainder filled in from reference TRBV5-1 and TRBJ2-5): KAGVTQTPRYLIKTRGQQVTLSCSPISGHRSVSWYQQTPGQGLQFLFEYFSETQRNKGNFPGRFSGRQFSNSRSEMNVSTLELGDSALYLCASSPLASQETQYFGPGTRLLVL.

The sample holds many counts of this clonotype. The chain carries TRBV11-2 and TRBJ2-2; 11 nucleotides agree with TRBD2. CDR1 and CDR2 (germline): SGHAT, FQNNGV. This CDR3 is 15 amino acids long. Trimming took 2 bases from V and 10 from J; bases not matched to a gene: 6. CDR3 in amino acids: CASSLIAGGPVELFF. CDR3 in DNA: TGTGCCAGCAGCTTAATAGCGGGAGGGCCGGTGGAGCTGTTTTTT.

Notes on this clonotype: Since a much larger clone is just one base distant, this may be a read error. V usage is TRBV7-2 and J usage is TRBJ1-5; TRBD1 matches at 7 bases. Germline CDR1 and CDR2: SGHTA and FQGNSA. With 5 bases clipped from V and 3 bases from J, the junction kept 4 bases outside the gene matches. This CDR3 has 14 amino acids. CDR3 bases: TGTGCCAGCAGCGAGGGGACAGTCAATCAGCCCCAGCATTTT. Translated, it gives CASSEGTVNQPQHF.

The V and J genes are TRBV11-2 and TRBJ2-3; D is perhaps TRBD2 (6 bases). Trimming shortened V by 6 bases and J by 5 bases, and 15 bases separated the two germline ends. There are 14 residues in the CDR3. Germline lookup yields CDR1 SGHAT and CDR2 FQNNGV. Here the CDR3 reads CASRTGVVKDTQYF. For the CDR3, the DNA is TGTGCCAGCAGGACGGGAGTGGTAAAAGATACGCAGTATTTT.

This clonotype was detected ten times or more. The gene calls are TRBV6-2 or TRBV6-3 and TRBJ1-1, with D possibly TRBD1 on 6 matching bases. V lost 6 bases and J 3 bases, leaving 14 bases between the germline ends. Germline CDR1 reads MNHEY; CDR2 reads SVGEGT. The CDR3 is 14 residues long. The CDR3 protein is CASSLRGFYTEAFF. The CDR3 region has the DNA TGTGCCAGCAGCCTCAGGGGTTTTTACACTGAAGCTTTCTTT.

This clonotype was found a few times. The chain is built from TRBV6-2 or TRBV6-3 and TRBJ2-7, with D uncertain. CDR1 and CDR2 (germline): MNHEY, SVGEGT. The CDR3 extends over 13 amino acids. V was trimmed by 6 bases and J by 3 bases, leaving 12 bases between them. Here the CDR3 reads CASSSTPFYEQYF. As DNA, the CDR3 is TGTGCCAGCAGCTCCACCCCTTTCTACGAGCAGTACTTC.

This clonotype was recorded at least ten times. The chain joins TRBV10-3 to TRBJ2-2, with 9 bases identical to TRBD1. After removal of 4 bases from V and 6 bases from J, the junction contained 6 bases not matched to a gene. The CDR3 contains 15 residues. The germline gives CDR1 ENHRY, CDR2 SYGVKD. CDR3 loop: CAISVRDRVSGELFF. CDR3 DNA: TGTGCCATCAGTGTCCGGGACAGGGTCTCCGGGGAGCTGTTTTTT.

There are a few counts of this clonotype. Here the CDR3 reads CASSYVRQTTQYF. The CDR3 DNA reads TGTGCCAGCAGTTACGTACGGCAAACTACGCAGTATTTT. The chain is built from TRBV6-2 or TRBV6-3 and TRBJ2-3; D not certain. Germline V lookup: CDR1 MNHEY, CDR2 SVGEGT. The length of the CDR3 is 13 residues. V shed 2 bases and J shed 8 bases, with 11 bases lying between them.

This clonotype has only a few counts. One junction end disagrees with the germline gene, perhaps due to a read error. Here the CDR3 reads CASSLARQANTEAFF. For the CDR3, the DNA is TGTGCCAGCAGCCTAGCCAGACAGGCTAACACTGAAGCTTTCTTT. V is TRBV7-9 and J is TRBJ1-1, with D possibly TRBD1 on 6 matching bases. Germline V lookup: CDR1 SEHNR, CDR2 FQNEAQ (reference sequence). This CDR3 comprises 15 residues.

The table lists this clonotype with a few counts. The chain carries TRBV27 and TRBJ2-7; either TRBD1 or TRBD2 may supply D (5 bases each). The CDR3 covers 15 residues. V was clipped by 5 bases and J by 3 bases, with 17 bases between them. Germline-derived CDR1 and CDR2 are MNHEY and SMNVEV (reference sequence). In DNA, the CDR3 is TGTGCCAGCAGTCAATGGACGGGGCTACTCTACGAGCAGTACTTC. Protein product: CASSQWTGLLYEQYF.

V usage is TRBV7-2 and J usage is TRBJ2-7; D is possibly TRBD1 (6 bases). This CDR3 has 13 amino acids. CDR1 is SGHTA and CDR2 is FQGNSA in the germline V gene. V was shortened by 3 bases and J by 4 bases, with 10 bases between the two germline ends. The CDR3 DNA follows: TGTGCCAGCAGCTTGCCTGGACAGTACGAGCAGTACTTC. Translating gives CASSLPGQYEQYF.